This TCR beta chain was recorded in a study of blood T cells in healthy people across ages. General study results and limits: Not knowing donor CMV status may have confounded expanded clonotype changes. Compared with aged donors, long-lived donors showed fewer expanded clones, suggesting selection.

Staff drew 9 to 10 milliliters of peripheral blood from each donor. The second PCR ran about 6 to 11 cycles with a sample-barcoded 5' primer and J-beta primers. Each CDR3 protein gets one entry after TCRdb re-called the 5' RACE reads with MiXCR. The table lists about 1.6 million distinct CDR3 sequences, about 31% of them singletons. V dropped 8 bases and J dropped 3 bases, with 14 bases sitting between them. Germline-derived CDR1 and CDR2 are MNHEY and SVGEGT. CDR3 size: 14 residues. This clonotype was counted only a few times. The antigen is undetermined. The TCR originated in a young woman in good health. This chain connects TRBV6-2 or TRBV6-3 to TRBJ2-1; the D gene is possibly TRBD2 (6 bases). Input material: blood. The CDR3 protein is CASSRDLNYNEQFF. In DNA form, the CDR3 reads TGTGCCAGCTCCCGGGACTTAAACTACAATGAGCAGTTCTTC.